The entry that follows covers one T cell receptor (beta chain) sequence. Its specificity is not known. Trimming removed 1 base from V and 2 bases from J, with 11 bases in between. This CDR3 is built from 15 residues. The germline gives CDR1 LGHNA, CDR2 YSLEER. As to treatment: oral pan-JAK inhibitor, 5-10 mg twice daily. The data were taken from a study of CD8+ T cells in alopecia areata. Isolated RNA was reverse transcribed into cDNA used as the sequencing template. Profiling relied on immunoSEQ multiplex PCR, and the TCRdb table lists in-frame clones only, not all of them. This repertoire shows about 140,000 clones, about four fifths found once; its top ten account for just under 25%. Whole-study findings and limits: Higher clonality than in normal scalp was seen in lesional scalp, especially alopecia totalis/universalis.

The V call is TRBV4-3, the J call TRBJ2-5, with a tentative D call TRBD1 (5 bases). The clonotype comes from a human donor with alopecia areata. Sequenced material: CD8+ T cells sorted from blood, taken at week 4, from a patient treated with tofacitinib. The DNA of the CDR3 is TGCGCCAGCAGCCAAGGGGCTGGACAACAAGAGACCCAGTACTTC. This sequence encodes CASSQGAGQQETQYF.